These 7 T cell receptor beta chains share one sample of origin, sequenced in a study of cytomegalovirus exposure and HLA in healthy donors. Method: immunoSEQ multiplex PCR; TCRdb's copy keeps in-frame clones and lacks some. The sample carries about 73,000 clones, 85% to 95% recorded once. Sample: PBMCs. The receptors come from a young man in good health and CMV-seronegative.

This chain joins TRBV27 and TRBJ2-1; D is unresolved. Germline CDR1 and CDR2: MNHEY and SMNVEV (reference sequence). The CDR3 consists of 14 residues. V was pared by 6 bases and J by 4 bases, with 13 bases between. This chain's CDR3 is CASRDPGSYNEQFF. CDR3 coding DNA: TGTGCCAGCAGAGACCCAGGATCATACAATGAGCAGTTCTTC.

The chain employs TRBV9 and TRBJ1-1; D remains ambiguous. The ends were cut back, 0 bases at V and 0 bases at J, with 6 bases in the middle. The CDR3 length is 14 residues. In germline, CDR1 is SGDLS, CDR2 YYNGEE. The CDR3 bases are TGTGCCAGCAGCGTAGGACTCCTGAACACTGAAGCTTTCTTT. This gives the protein CASSVGLLNTEAFF.

This clone is a singleton in its sample. This sequence joins TRBV6-5 and TRBJ2-7; D may be TRBD1 (6 bases). CDR1 is MNHEY and CDR2 is SVGAGI in the germline V gene. V was shortened by 0 bases and J by 6 bases, with 18 bases between the two germline ends. CDR3 length: 16 residues. Here the CDR3 DNA reads TGTGCCAGCAGTTACTCGAGGGGGAGAGCAAACGTCGAGCAGTACTTC. Encoded protein: CASSYSRGRANVEQYF.

The chain carries TRBV6-5 and TRBJ1-1; unclear D gene. The V gene lost 6 bases and the J gene lost 4 bases, with 12 bases spanning the gap. This CDR3 is built from 13 residues. The germline CDR1 and CDR2 sequences are MNHEY and SVGAGI. Here the CDR3 reads CASREAGVTEAFF. CDR3 sequence (DNA): TGTGCCAGCAGAGAGGCGGGTGTCACTGAAGCTTTCTTT.

V and J are TRBV5-1 and TRBJ1-4; 8 bases match TRBD1. The CDR3 runs 14 residues. Germline CDR1 SGHRS, CDR2 YFSETQ. Trimming took 3 bases from V and 12 from J; bases not matched to a gene: 10. CDR3 residues: CASSWDRSAGELFF. CDR3 nucleotides: TGCGCCAGCAGCTGGGACAGGTCTGCGGGGGAACTGTTTTTT.

This chain's CDR3 is CASSRQGALETQYF. CDR3 sequence (DNA): TGTGCCAGCAGTCGACAGGGGGCCTTGGAGACCCAGTACTTC. V and J are TRBV6-6 and TRBJ2-5; 10 nucleotides align to TRBD1. The germline CDR1 and CDR2 sequences are MNHNY and SVGAGI (reference sequence). J lost 5 bases, V lost 5 bases, and 5 bases had no gene match. The CDR3 contains 14 residues.

The chain carries TRBV27 and TRBJ2-4; no reliable D call. This CDR3 contains 11 residues. V was trimmed by 8 bases and J by 6 bases, leaving 8 bases between them. CDR1 is MNHEY and CDR2 is SMNVEV in the germline V gene (reference sequence). The CDR3 sequence is CASVVGNIQYF. CDR3 nucleotides: TGTGCCAGCGTAGTCGGAAACATTCAGTACTTC.